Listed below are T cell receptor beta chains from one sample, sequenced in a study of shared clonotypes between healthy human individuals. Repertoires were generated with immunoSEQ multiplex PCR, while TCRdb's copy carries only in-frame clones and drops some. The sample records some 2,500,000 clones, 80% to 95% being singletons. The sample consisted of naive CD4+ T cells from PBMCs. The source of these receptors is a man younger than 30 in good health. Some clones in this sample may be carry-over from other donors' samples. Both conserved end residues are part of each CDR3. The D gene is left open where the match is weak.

CDR3 DNA: TGTGCCAGCAGAACCACAGGGGTCATTTACAATGAGCAGTTCTTC; CDR3 protein: CASRTTGVIYNEQFF; V gene: TRBV6-5; D gene: TRBD1; J gene: TRBJ2-1
CDR3 DNA: TGTGCCAGCGCGAGGGGGGGAGGGTCCCCCTACGAGCAGTACTTC; CDR3 protein: CASARGGGSPYEQYF; V gene: TRBV6-5; D gene: .; J gene: TRBJ2-7
CDR3 DNA: TGTGCCAGTAGTTTCCGGGCCGGGGAGCTGTTTTTT; CDR3 protein: CASSFRAGELFF; V gene: TRBV19; D gene: .; J gene: TRBJ2-2
CDR3 DNA: TGTGCCAGCAGCCCTAGCGGGCGGGGCACAGATACGCAGTATTTT; CDR3 protein: CASSPSGRGTDTQYF; V gene: TRBV7-2; D gene: TRBD2; J gene: TRBJ2-3
CDR3 DNA: TGTGCCAGCAGTTCAGCGATTCCGGGCTCATATGGCTACACCTTC; CDR3 protein: CASSSAIPGSYGYTF; V gene: TRBV28; D gene: .; J gene: TRBJ1-2
CDR3 DNA: TGCTACAGGGGGCGTATCAAGTACTTC; CDR3 protein: CYRGRIKYF; V gene: TRBV6-1; D gene: TRBD1; J gene: TRBJ2-7
CDR3 DNA: TGTGCCAGCAGCTTAGATTCGCAGCGGGAGGGCAGCGAGCTGTTTTTT; CDR3 protein: CASSLDSQREGSELFF; V gene: TRBV11-3; D gene: TRBD2; J gene: TRBJ2-2
CDR3 DNA: TGTGCCAGTAGCTGGCTAGCCAAAAACATTCAGTACTTC; CDR3 protein: CASSWLAKNIQYF; V gene: TRBV19; D gene: .; J gene: TRBJ2-4
CDR3 DNA: TGCGCCAGCAGGGGACTAGCGGGGTCAGTGGATACGCAGTATTTT; CDR3 protein: CASRGLAGSVDTQYF; V gene: TRBV5-1; D gene: TRBD2; J gene: TRBJ2-3
CDR3 DNA: TGTGCCAGCAGCCTGACAGGGGATTCTTACGAGCAGTACTTC; CDR3 protein: CASSLTGDSYEQYF; V gene: TRBV28; D gene: TRBD1; J gene: TRBJ2-7
CDR3 DNA: TGTGCCAGCAGCGTAGGACTAGCGAGTAGCACAGATACGCAGTATTTT; CDR3 protein: CASSVGLASSTDTQYF; V gene: TRBV9; D gene: TRBD2; J gene: TRBJ2-3
CDR3 DNA: TGTGCCAGCAGCGGTTCGGGACCGTACAAAAATGAGCAGTTCTTC; CDR3 protein: CASSGSGPYKNEQFF; V gene: TRBV9; D gene: .; J gene: TRBJ2-1
CDR3 DNA: TGCAGCTCCTTGGATGCTGGGGCCAACGTCCTGACTTTC; CDR3 protein: CSSLDAGANVLTF; V gene: TRBV29-1; D gene: .; J gene: TRBJ2-6
CDR3 DNA: TGCGCCAGCAGCCCCGACAGGGGAGATACGCAGTATTTT; CDR3 protein: CASSPDRGDTQYF; V gene: TRBV5-1; D gene: TRBD1; J gene: TRBJ2-3
CDR3 DNA: TGTGCCAGCAGTTTTCAGGGATCTGAGCAGTTCTTC; CDR3 protein: CASSFQGSEQFF; V gene: TRBV2; D gene: .; J gene: TRBJ2-1
CDR3 DNA: TGTGCCAGCAGTATGACCCGACTAGCGGGAGGGCCAGAGACCCAGTACTTC; CDR3 protein: CASSMTRLAGGPETQYF; V gene: TRBV6-4; D gene: TRBD2; J gene: TRBJ2-5
CDR3 DNA: TGTGCCAGCAGGGATCCGGGACAGGGAATAAGTGGCTACACCTTC; CDR3 protein: CASRDPGQGISGYTF; V gene: TRBV6-1; D gene: TRBD1; J gene: TRBJ1-2
CDR3 DNA: TGTGCCAGCAGCTCTTTAGCGGGAGGGCCCAATGAGCAGTTCTTC; CDR3 protein: CASSSLAGGPNEQFF; V gene: TRBV7-9; D gene: TRBD2; J gene: TRBJ2-1
CDR3 DNA: TGTGCCAGCAGTGAATCCAGGGTAATTGAAGCTTTCTTT; CDR3 protein: CASSESRVIEAFF; V gene: TRBV6-1; D gene: .; J gene: TRBJ1-1
CDR3 DNA: TGTGCCAGCAACGGCCTTCAAGAGACCCAGTACTTC; CDR3 protein: CASNGLQETQYF; V gene: TRBV2; D gene: .; J gene: TRBJ2-5
CDR3 DNA: TGTGCCAGCAGTTTTGCGGGGGGCGGGGACACTGAAGCTTTCTTT; CDR3 protein: CASSFAGGGDTEAFF; V gene: TRBV28; D gene: .; J gene: TRBJ1-1
CDR3 DNA: TGTGCCTGGGGTAAGCCGGTCCAATCCTATGGCTACACCTTC; CDR3 protein: CAWGKPVQSYGYTF; V gene: TRBV30; D gene: .; J gene: TRBJ1-2
CDR3 DNA: TGTGCCAGCAGCTTAGGAGTAAACACCTACTACGAGCAGTACTTC; CDR3 protein: CASSLGVNTYYEQYF; V gene: TRBV7-8; D gene: .; J gene: TRBJ2-7
CDR3 DNA: TGTGCCAGCAGCTTGGGTACTCGACAGGCCCTCTCTGGGGCCAACGTCCTGACTTTC; CDR3 protein: CASSLGTRQALSGANVLTF; V gene: TRBV5-4; D gene: .; J gene: TRBJ2-6
CDR3 DNA: TGTGCCAGCAGCGCCCTGGTGGCTTCCCCGCCCTACAATGAGCAGTTCTTC; CDR3 protein: CASSALVASPPYNEQFF; V gene: TRBV9; D gene: .; J gene: TRBJ2-1
CDR3 DNA: TGTGCCAGCACTCGGGACAGCTCCTTGGGTGAGCAGTTCTTC; CDR3 protein: CASTRDSSLGEQFF; V gene: TRBV6-6; D gene: TRBD1; J gene: TRBJ2-1
CDR3 DNA: TGTGCCAGCAGAAGGACAGGCCCATCCTACAATGAGCAGTTCTTC; CDR3 protein: CASRRTGPSYNEQFF; V gene: TRBV27; D gene: TRBD1; J gene: TRBJ2-1
CDR3 DNA: TGTGCCAGCAGTTTATCCGGCCACCGCTATGGCTACACCTTC; CDR3 protein: CASSLSGHRYGYTF; V gene: TRBV28; D gene: .; J gene: TRBJ1-2
CDR3 DNA: TGTGCCAGCAGCTCCGCGGCCTACAATGAGCAGTTCTTC; CDR3 protein: CASSSAAYNEQFF; V gene: TRBV7-9; D gene: .; J gene: TRBJ2-1
CDR3 DNA: TGTGCCAGCAGCCTACAACAGAACACCGGGGAGCTGTTTTTT; CDR3 protein: CASSLQQNTGELFF; V gene: TRBV7-9; D gene: .; J gene: TRBJ2-2
CDR3 DNA: TGTGCCAGCAGCTTTGGAGCAACTAATGAAAAACTGTTTTTT; CDR3 protein: CASSFGATNEKLFF; V gene: TRBV7-9; D gene: .; J gene: TRBJ1-4
CDR3 DNA: TGTGCCAGCAGTTCCCGGGGACAGGAAAATGAAAAACTGTTTTTT; CDR3 protein: CASSSRGQENEKLFF; V gene: TRBV6-6; D gene: TRBD1; J gene: TRBJ1-4
CDR3 DNA: TGTGCCATCAGCAACCAGACAGGGGCTAACTATGGCTACACCTTC; CDR3 protein: CAISNQTGANYGYTF; V gene: TRBV10-3; D gene: TRBD1; J gene: TRBJ1-2
CDR3 DNA: TGTGCCAGCAGTTACCTCAGGGCTTGGGAGGGGAATGAGCAGTTCTTC; CDR3 protein: CASSYLRAWEGNEQFF; V gene: TRBV6-5; D gene: TRBD2; J gene: TRBJ2-1
CDR3 DNA: TGTGCCACAGCTATTGGGGGGGAAGAGCAGTACTTT; CDR3 protein: CATAIGGEEQYF; V gene: TRBV10-3; D gene: TRBD2; J gene: TRBJ2-7
CDR3 DNA: TGCGCCAGCAGCCGGGACAGGGGTAGCGAAAAACTGTTTTTT; CDR3 protein: CASSRDRGSEKLFF; V gene: TRBV5-1; D gene: TRBD1; J gene: TRBJ1-4
CDR3 DNA: TGTGCTAGCGGGGCGAGCTATGGCTACACCTTC; CDR3 protein: CASGASYGYTF; V gene: TRBV28; D gene: .; J gene: TRBJ1-2
CDR3 DNA: TGTGCCAGCAGGCCCCTGAGCCTCGGACCGACCAGGAGCACGTACAATGAGCAGTTCTTC; CDR3 protein: CASRPLSLGPTRSTYNEQFF; V gene: TRBV21-1; D gene: .; J gene: TRBJ2-1
CDR3 DNA: TGTGCCTGGAGTACCAGGGGTAAGGGAAACACCATATATTTT; CDR3 protein: CAWSTRGKGNTIYF; V gene: TRBV30; D gene: .; J gene: TRBJ1-3